This T cell receptor beta chain stems from a study of cytomegalovirus exposure and HLA in healthy donors. General study results and limits: A later analysis associated 15,000 to 20,000 TCR beta sequences with HLA alleles at a 0.05 false discovery rate.

The CDR3 consists of 14 residues. Per germline, CDR1 LGHNA and CDR2 YNFKEQ. Trimming removed 0 bases at V and 1 base at J, with 6 bases between. Comment on this clone: As yet, its antigen is unknown.

Amplification used 60 Vbeta primers and 13 Jbeta primers. Only in-frame clones appear in the TCRdb table, and some are missing; sequencing was by immunoSEQ multiplex PCR. The sample has under 200,000 clones, roughly four fifths seen once. Specimen: PBMCs. The TCR sequence derives from a woman in her late teens or twenties in good health and CMV-seropositive. This rearrangement joins TRBV4-2 to TRBJ1-1, with D perhaps matching TRBD1 (6 bases). CDR3 coding DNA: TGTGCCAGCAGCCAAGAAGGGGGGAACACTGAAGCTTTCTTT. It specifies CASSQEGGNTEAFF.